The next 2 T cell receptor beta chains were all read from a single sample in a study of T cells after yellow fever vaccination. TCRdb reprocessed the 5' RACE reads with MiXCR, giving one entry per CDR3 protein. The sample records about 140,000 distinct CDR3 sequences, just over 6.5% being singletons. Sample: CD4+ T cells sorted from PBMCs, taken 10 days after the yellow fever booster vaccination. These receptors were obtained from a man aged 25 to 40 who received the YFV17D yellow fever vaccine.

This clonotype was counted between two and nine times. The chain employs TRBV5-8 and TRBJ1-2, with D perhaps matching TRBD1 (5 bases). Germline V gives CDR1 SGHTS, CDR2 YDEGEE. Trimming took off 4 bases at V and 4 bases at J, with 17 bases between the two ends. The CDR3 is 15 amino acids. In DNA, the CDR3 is TGTGCCAGCAGCGGTGGGAACAGGAGGATCTATGGCTACACCTTC. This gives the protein CASSGGNRRIYGYTF.

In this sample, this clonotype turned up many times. The chain's CDR3 is CASSPGQGREQYF. CDR3 DNA sequence: TGTGCCAGCTCACCTGGACAGGGGCGGGAGCAGTACTTC. The chain joins TRBV18 to TRBJ2-7; 9 bases line up with TRBD1. Trimming took 3 bases from V and 7 from J; bases not matched to a gene: 4. The CDR3 runs to 13 residues. Germline CDR1 is KGHSH and CDR2 is LQKENI.